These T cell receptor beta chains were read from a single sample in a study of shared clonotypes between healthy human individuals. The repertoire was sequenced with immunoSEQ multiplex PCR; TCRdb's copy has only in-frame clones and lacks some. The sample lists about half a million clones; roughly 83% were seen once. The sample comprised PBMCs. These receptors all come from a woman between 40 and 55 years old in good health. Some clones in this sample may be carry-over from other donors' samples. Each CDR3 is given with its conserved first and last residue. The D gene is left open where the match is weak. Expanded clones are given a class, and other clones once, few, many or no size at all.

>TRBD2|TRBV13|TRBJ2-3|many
CASSSGGSFTDTQYF
TGTGCCAGCAGCTCGGGAGGGAGTTTCACAGATACGCAGTATTTT
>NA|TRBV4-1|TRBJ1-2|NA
CASSQASFYGYTF
TGCGCCAGCAGCCAAGCCTCCTTCTATGGCTACACCTTC
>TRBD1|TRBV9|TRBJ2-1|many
CASSVSGTGGTGEQFF
TGTGCCAGCAGCGTATCTGGGACAGGGGGCACAGGGGAGCAGTTCTTC
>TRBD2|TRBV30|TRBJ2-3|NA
CAWSVLRTRLAGDLGTQYF
TGTGCCTGGAGTGTACTCCGGACCCGACTAGCGGGGGATTTAGGGACGCAGTATTTT
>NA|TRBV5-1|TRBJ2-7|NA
CASSSSGGFSTYEQYF
TGCGCCAGCAGCTCCTCCGGGGGATTCTCGACCTACGAGCAGTACTTC
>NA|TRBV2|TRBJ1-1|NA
CASTTRGDTEAFF
TGTGCCAGCACTACACGGGGGGACACTGAAGCTTTCTTT
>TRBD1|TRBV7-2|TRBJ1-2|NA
CASSRKGQPGYGYTF
TGTGCCAGCAGCAGAAAGGGACAGCCCGGCTATGGCTACACCTTC
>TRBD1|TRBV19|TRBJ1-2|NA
CASSIPGTDYGYTF
TGTGCCAGTAGTATACCCGGGACAGACTATGGCTACACCTTC
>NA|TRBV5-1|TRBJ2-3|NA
CASSLIGKAADTQYF
TGCGCCAGCAGCTTGATTGGGAAGGCTGCAGATACGCAGTATTTT
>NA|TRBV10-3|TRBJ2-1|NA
CAISLKSEQFF
TGTGCCATCAGCCTTAAGAGTGAGCAGTTCTTC
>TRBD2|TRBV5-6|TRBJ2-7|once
CASSLGLASTYEQYF
TGTGCCAGCAGCTTAGGACTAGCGTCAACCTACGAGCAGTACTTC
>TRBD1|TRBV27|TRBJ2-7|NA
CASRRSRDRDHEQYF
TGTGCCAGCAGACGCTCCCGGGACAGGGACCACGAGCAGTACTTC
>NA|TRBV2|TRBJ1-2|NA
CASKDSGNYGYTF
TGTGCCAGCAAGGACAGCGGTAACTATGGCTACACCTTC
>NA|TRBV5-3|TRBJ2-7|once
CARSFLPYYEQYF
TGTGCCAGAAGCTTTCTCCCTTACTACGAGCAGTACTTC
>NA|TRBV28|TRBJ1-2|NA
CASSSSGRAYYTTF
TGTGCCAGCAGTTCCTCGGGTAGGGCATACTACACCACCTTC
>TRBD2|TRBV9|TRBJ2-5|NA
CASSVLGGLAGTETQYF
TGTGCCAGCAGCGTCCTAGGGGGACTAGCGGGAACTGAGACCCAGTACTTC
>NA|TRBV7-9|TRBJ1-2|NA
CASSLDGSNYGYTF
TGTGCCAGCAGCCTTGACGGATCTAACTATGGCTACACCTTC
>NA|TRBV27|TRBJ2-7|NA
CASSVHRSNYEQYF
TGTGCCAGCAGTGTCCACAGGAGTAACTACGAGCAGTACTTC
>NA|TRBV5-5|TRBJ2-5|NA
CASSLDPRGVQETQYF
TGTGCCAGCAGCTTGGACCCTCGAGGCGTCCAAGAGACCCAGTACTTC
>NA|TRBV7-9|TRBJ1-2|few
CASSLALTGSYGYTF
TGTGCCAGCAGCTTAGCGTTGACAGGCTCCTATGGCTACACCTTC
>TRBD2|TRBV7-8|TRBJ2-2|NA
CASSPRTSGDTGELFF
TGTGCCAGCAGCCCCAGGACTAGCGGGGACACCGGGGAGCTGTTTTTT
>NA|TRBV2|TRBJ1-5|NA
CASSRGQSNQPQHF
TGTGCCAGCAGTAGAGGACAGAGCAATCAGCCCCAGCATTTT